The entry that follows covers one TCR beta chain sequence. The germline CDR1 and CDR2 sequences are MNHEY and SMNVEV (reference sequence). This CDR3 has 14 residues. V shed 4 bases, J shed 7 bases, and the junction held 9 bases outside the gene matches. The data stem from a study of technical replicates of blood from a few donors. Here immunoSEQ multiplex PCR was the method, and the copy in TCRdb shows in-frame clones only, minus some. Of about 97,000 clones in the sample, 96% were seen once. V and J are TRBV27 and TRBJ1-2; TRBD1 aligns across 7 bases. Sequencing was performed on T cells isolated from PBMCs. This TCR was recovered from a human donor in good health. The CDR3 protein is CASSYQGEVAGYTF. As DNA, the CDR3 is TGTGCCAGCAGTTACCAGGGGGAGGTTGCTGGCTACACCTTC.